This T cell receptor (beta chain) stems from a study of blood T cell repertoires in COVID-19. The overall study: Symptom resolution, clearance, or two negative PCRs marked donors in Cohort 3 as recovered. Acute-phase and convalescent COVID-19 samples originated in the United States, Italy and Spain.

The method was immunoSEQ multiplex PCR; TCRdb's version includes in-frame clones alone and lacks a portion of them. In the table there are approximately 170,000 clones, roughly 85% of which are singletons. Participants, about 18 to 90 years old, spanned around 26 US areas. Germline CDR1 is LNHDA and CDR2 is SQIVND (reference sequence). V gave up 3 bases and J gave up 1 base, with 9 bases separating them. The CDR3 has 14 residues. The gene calls are TRBV19 and TRBJ1-1; tentatively, D is TRBD1 (6 bases). The sequencing sample was made of PBMCs or T cells enriched from blood (not recorded which). This receptor was obtained from an older woman in a cohort exposed to, infected with or recovered from COVID-19 (not recorded which). CDR3 sequence: CASSMGGQNTEAFF. The CDR3 DNA is TGTGCCAGTAGTATGGGGGGGCAGAACACTGAAGCTTTCTTT.